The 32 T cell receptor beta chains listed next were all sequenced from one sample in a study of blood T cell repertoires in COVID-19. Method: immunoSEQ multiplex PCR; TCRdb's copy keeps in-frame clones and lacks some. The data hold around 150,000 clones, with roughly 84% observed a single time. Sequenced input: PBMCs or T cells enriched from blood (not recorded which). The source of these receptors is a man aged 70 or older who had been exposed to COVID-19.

As DNA, the CDR3 is TGTGCCAGCAGCCCGGGGGGGGGTACGACTGAAGCTTTCTTT. This translates into CASSPGGGTTEAFF. This sequence joins TRBV28 and TRBJ1-1; D might be TRBD1 (5 bases). The length of the CDR3 is 14 residues. Germline CDR1 reads MDHEN; CDR2 reads SYDVKM. The V gene lost 6 bases and the J gene lost 5 bases, with 16 bases spanning the gap.

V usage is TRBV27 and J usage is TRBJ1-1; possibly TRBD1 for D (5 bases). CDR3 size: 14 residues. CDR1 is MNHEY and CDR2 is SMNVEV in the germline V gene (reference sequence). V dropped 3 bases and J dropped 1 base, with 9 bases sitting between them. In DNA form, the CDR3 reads TGTGCCAGCAGTTTTCCGGGGGGGAACACTGAAGCTTTCTTT. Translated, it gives CASSFPGGNTEAFF.

CDR3 region: CASITTSGGEQYF. In nucleotides, the CDR3 is TGTGCCAGCATCACCACCTCCGGGGGGGAGCAGTACTTC. The rearrangement links TRBV27 to TRBJ2-7; 7 positions agree with TRBD2. The CDR3 is made up of 13 amino acids. Unmatched junction bases numbered 10, after V lost 7 bases and J lost 7 bases. The germline V gene encodes CDR1 MNHEY and CDR2 SMNVEV (reference sequence).

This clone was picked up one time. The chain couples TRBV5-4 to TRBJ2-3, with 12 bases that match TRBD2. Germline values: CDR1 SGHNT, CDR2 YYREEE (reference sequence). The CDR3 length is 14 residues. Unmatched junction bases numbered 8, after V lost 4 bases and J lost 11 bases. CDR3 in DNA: TGTGCCAGCAGCCCCCAAACTAGCGGGAGGATGCAGTATTTT. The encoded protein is CASSPQTSGRMQYF.

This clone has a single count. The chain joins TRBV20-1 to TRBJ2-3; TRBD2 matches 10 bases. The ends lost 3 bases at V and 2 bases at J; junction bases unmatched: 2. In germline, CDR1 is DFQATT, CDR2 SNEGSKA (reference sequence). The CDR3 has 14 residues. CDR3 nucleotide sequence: TGCAGTGCTAGTGGACTAGCGGACACAGATACGCAGTATTTT. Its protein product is CSASGLADTDTQYF.

This CDR3 is CASSWAATEKLFF. The CDR3 DNA follows: TGTGCCAGCAGTTGGGCTGCGACTGAAAAACTGTTTTTT. The chain joins TRBV12-3 or TRBV12-4 to TRBJ1-4; D ambiguous. The length of the CDR3 is 13 residues. V shed 4 bases and J shed 7 bases, with 10 bases lying between them.

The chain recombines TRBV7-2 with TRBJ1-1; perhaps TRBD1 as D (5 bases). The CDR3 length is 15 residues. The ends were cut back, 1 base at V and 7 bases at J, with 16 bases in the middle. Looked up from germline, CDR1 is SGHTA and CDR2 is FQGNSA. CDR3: CASSLVAGREDEAFF. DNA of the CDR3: TGTGCCAGCAGCTTAGTGGCAGGGAGGGAGGATGAAGCTTTCTTT. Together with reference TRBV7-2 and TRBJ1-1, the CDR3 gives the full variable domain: GAGVSQSPSNKVTEKGKDVELRCDPISGHTALYWYRQSLGQGLEFLIYFQGNSAPDKSGLPSDRFSAERTGGSVSTLTIQRTQQEDSAVYLCASSLVAGREDEAFFGQGTRLTVV.

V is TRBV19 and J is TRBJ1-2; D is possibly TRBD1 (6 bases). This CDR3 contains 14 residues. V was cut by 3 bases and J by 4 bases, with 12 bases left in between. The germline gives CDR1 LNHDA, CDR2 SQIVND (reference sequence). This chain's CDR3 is CASSIAGGVYGYTF. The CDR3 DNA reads TGTGCCAGTAGTATTGCGGGGGGCGTCTATGGCTACACCTTC.

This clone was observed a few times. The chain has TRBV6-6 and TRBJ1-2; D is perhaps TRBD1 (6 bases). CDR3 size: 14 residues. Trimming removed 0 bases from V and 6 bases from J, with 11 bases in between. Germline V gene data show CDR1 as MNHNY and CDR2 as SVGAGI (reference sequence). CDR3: CASSYSDRGDGYTF. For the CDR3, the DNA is TGTGCCAGCAGTTACTCGGACAGAGGTGATGGCTACACCTTC.

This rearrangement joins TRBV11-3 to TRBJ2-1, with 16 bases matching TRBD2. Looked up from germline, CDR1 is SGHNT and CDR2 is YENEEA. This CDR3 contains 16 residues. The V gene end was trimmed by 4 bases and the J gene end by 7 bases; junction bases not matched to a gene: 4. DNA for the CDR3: TGTGCCAGCAGCTCCGGGACTAGCGGGAGGGCGAATGAGCAGTTCTTC. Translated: CASSSGTSGRANEQFF.

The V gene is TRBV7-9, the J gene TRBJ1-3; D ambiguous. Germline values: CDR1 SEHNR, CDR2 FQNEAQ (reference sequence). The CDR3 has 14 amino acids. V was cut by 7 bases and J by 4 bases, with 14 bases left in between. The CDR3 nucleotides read TGTGCCAGCACCGTAGCAAGTCACGGAAACACCATATATTTT. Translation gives CASTVASHGNTIYF.

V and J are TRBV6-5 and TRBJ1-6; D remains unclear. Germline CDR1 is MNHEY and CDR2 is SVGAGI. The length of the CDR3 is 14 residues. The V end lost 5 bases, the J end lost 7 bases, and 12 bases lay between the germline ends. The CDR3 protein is CASSRETENSPLHF. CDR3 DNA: TGTGCCAGCAGTCGCGAAACAGAGAATTCACCCCTCCACTTT.

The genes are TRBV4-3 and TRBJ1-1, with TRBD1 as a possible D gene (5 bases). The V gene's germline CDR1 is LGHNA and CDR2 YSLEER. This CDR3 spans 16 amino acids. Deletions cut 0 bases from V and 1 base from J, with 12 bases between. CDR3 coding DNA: TGCGCCAGCAGCCAAGATTCGGGGACTGGGAACACTGAAGCTTTCTTT. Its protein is CASSQDSGTGNTEAFF.

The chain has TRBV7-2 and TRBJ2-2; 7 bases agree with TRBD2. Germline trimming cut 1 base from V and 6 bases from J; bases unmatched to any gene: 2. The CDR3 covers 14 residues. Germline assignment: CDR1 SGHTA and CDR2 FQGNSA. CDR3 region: CASSLGLAAGELFF. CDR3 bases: TGTGCCAGCAGCTTAGGGCTAGCGGCCGGGGAGCTGTTTTTT.

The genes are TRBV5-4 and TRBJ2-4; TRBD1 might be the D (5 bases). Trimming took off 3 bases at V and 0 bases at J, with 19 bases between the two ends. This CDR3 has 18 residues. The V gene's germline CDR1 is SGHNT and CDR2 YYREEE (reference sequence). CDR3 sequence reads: CASSSWTLFDLAKNIQYF. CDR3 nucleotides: TGTGCCAGCAGCTCCTGGACATTATTTGACCTAGCCAAAAACATTCAGTACTTC.

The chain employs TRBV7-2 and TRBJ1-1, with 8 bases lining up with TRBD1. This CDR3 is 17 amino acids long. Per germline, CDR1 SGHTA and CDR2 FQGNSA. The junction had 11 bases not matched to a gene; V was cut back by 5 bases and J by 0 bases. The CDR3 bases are TGTGCCAGCAGCGGTGGGACAGGACTGTTAATGAACACTGAAGCTTTCTTT. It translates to CASSGGTGLLMNTEAFF.

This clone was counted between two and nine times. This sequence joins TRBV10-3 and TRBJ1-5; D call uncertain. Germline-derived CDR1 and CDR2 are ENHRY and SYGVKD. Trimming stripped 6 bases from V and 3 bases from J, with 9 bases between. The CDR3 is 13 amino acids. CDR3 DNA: TGTGCCATCAGGAGGGATTCCAATCAGCCCCAGCATTTT. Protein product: CAIRRDSNQPQHF.

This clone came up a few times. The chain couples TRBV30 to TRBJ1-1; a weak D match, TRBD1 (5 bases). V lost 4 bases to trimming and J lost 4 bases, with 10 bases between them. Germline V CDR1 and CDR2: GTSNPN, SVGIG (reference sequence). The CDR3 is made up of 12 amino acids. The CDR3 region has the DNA TGTGCCTGGAACAGGTTAGGCACTGAAGCTTTCTTT. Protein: CAWNRLGTEAFF.

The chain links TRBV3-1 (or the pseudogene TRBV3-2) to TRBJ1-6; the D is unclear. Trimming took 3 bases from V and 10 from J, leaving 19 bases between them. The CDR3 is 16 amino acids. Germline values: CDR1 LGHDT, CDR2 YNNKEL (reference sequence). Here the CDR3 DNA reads TGTGCCAGCAGCCACCACCGAGGCCGCAGTGGGTCACCCCTCCACTTT. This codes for CASSHHRGRSGSPLHF.

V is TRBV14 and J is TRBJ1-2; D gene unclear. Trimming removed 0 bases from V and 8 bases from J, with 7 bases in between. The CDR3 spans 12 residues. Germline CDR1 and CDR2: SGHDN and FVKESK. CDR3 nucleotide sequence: TGTGCCAGCAGCCAAGATATGCGGGGCTACACCTTC. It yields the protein CASSQDMRGYTF.

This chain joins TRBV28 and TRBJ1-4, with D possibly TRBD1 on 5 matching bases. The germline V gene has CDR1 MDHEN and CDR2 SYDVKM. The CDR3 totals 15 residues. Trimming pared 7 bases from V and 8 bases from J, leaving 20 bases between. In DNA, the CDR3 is TGTGCCAGCAACGGGAGCGGGGAAAGGGACGAAAAACTGTTTTTT. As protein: CASNGSGERDEKLFF.

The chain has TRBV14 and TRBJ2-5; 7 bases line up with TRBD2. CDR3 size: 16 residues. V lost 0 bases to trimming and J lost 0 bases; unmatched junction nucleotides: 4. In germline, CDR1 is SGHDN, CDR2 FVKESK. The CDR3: CASSQDHGGYQETQYF. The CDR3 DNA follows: TGTGCCAGCAGCCAAGATCACGGGGGGTACCAAGAGACCCAGTACTTC. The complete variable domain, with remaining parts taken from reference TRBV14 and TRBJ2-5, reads EAGVTQFPSHSVIEKGQTVTLRCDPISGHDNLYWYRRVMGKEIKFLLHFVKESKQDESGMPNNRFLAERTGGTYSTLKVQPAELEDSGVYFCASSQDHGGYQETQYFGPGTRLLVL.

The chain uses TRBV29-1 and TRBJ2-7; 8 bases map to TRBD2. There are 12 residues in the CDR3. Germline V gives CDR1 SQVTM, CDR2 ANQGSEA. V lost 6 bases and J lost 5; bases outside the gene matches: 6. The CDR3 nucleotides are TGCAGCGTGTGGACTAGCATCGACGAGCAGTACTTC. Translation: CSVWTSIDEQYF.

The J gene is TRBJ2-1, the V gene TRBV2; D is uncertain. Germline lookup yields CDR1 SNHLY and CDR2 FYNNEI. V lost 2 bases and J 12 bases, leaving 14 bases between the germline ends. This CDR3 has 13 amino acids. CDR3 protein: CASSELSRVGQFF. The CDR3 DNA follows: TGTGCCAGCAGTGAACTTAGTCGGGTAGGGCAGTTCTTC.

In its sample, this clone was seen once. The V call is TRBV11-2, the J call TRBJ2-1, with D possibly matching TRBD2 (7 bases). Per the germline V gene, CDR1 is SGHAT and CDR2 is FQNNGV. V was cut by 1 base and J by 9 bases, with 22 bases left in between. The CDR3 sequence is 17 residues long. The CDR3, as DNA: TGTGCCAGCAGCTTAGTAGATGGCGGGGGCCGTTTGAGTGAGCAGTTCTTC. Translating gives CASSLVDGGGRLSEQFF.

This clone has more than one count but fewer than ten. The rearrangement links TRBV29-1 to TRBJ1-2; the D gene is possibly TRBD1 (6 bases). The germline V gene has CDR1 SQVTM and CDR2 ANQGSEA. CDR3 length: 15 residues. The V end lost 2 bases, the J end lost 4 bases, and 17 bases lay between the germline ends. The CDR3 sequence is CSVEINPGASYGYTF. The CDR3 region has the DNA TGCAGCGTTGAAATAAACCCAGGGGCTAGCTATGGCTACACCTTC.

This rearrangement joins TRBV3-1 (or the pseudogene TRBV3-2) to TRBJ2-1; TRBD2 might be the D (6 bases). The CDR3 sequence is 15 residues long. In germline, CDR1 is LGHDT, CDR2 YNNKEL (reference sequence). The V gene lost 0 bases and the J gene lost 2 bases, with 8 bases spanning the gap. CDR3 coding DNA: TGTGCCAGCAGCCAAGATAGCGGACCCTACAATGAGCAGTTCTTC. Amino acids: CASSQDSGPYNEQFF.

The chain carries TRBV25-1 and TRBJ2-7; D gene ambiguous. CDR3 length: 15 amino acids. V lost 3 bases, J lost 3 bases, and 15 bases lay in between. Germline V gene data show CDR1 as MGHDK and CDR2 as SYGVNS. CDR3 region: CASSDFEEKDYEQYF. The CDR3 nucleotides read TGTGCCAGCAGTGATTTTGAGGAGAAGGACTACGAGCAGTACTTC.

The CDR3 spells CAWSTPPDRGQGQPQHF. For the CDR3, the DNA is TGTGCCTGGAGTACCCCTCCCGACAGGGGGCAGGGTCAGCCCCAGCATTTT. The chain couples TRBV30 to TRBJ1-5; the match to TRBD1 covers 10 bases. The J segment lost 6 bases and the V segment lost 2 bases, leaving 13 bases of the junction unmatched. The CDR3 spans 17 residues. CDR1 and CDR2 (germline): GTSNPN, SVGIG (reference sequence).

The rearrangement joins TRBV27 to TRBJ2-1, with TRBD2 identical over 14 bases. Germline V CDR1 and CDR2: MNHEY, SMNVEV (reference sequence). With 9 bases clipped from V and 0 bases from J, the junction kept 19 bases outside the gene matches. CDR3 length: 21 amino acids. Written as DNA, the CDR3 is TGTGCCAGTCGCCCGACAGGAGGGGGACTAGCGGGAGCGAGCTCCTACAATGAGCAGTTCTTC. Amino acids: CASRPTGGGLAGASSYNEQFF.

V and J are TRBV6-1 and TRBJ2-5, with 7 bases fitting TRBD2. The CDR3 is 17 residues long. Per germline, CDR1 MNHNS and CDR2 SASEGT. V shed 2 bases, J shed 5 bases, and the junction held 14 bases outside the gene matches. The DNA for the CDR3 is TGTGCCAGCAGTGAAAGAATCGCTAGCGGAGGTGGGGAGACCCAGTACTTC. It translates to CASSERIASGGGETQYF.

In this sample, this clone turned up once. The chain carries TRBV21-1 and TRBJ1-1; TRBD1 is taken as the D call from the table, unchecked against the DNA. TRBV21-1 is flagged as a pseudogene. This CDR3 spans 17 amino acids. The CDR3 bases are TGTGCCAGCAGCACCCGGGACAGGGGGATTGGGTACACTGAAGCTTTCTTT. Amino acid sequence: CASSTRDRGIGYTEAFF.